This T cell receptor beta chain originates from a study of T cell responses to AZD1222 COVID-19 vaccine (dated by TCRdb to the early 2020s). About the study as a whole: A total of approximately 230 trial participants underwent TCR sequencing, of whom about 210 received two doses of AZD1222 and about 25 received two doses of the MenACWY control vaccine. Trial participants were enrolled by age into subgroups of 18-55, 56-69 and 70-plus years, and around 140, 26 and 57 TCR-sequenced participants, respectively, were included in these subgroups. General conclusions and limits of the study: Spike-specific TCR breadth and depth rose significantly after two AZD1222 doses compared with day 0 and with MenACWY recipients. In the small 56-69-year group, the increase in depth fell short of significance, most likely because of low power. Conclusions about previously exposed vaccinees are limited, since just 6 or 7 AZD1222 recipients were seropositive for SARS-CoV-2 at baseline. The vaccine-associated CD4 TCRs covered the entire spike protein, and the dominant responses fell in regions 160-218 and 743-854. Most participants were white British and females outnumbered males, and the authors suggested that clonal diversity may have been underestimated. Reportedly, almost half of the unique spike-specific TCRs recognized epitopes lying outside the regions that are mutated in the B.1.351 and B.1.1.7 variants. No day 14 peak-response samples were available, so repertoires were characterized only after the peak T cell response.

This clone has a single count. Its antigen is unknown. Base quality data are lacking; no much larger clone is found one base away. From cysteine to phenylalanine, the CDR3 is 14 amino acids long. Of all the DNA, just the CDR3 is kept, 42 bases in frame from base 1. V and J lose 8 bases and 0 bases, and a span of 11 bases separates them. Based on the germline V gene, the CDR1 and CDR2 sequences are SNHLY and FYNNEI. The CDR3 regions of human TCRbeta chains were analyzed by immunosequencing. For the original study's pipeline: Repertoire TCRs were checked for matches against a reference library of SARS-CoV-2-specific TCRs that had been generated using the MIRA antigen-specificity platform. Breadth was defined as the fraction of unique TCRs that were SARS-CoV-2-associated. Depth was defined as the fraction of total T cells that were SARS-CoV-2-associated. Using the MIRA data, each spike-specific TCR was assigned both to the spike region to which the TCR was reactive and to a CD4 or CD8 class. Log10-transformed breadth and depth values were compared by one-way ANOVA with Sidak's multiple comparisons tests. In its TCRdb copy, this immuneACCESS table keeps in-frame sequences only and misses some clones. Where compared with another copy, unresolved V genes explain less than half of these, and the others have no known cause. V and J calls and clone size are as listed in that table; D and trimming were resolved from the DNA. For this sample there are some 90,000 clones; roughly 91% appear just once. Jointly, the top ten make up 4% to 5% of the sample.

This specimen's time point label, interpreted: about 28 days (+/-7) after the second vaccine dose. AZD1222 recipients with second doses at about 4 weeks or about 12 weeks were pooled, because spike-specific TCR depth and breadth did not differ between schedules. Vaccinee samples came from UK trials COV001 and COV002, including a single-blind randomized controlled phase 2/3 trial of AZD1222 (ChAdOx1 nCoV-19) in healthy adults. For TCRbeta chain sequencing, PBMC samples were collected from trial participants at day 0 and at day 28 after the second dose. Recombination connected TRBV2 to TRBJ1-3, with a weak D call of TRBD1 (5 bases match). This material consisted of peripheral blood, taken 28 days after the second AZD1222 dose. The TCR originated in an adult who received the AZD1222 COVID-19 vaccine. The base sequence is TGTGCCAGCGGACAAGTGAGCTCTGGAAACACCATATATTTT. Translated, this gives CASGQVSSGNTIYF.